The rows below give T cell receptor beta chains drawn from one sample of a study of siplizumab effects on memory and regulatory T cells. Sequenced by immunoSEQ multiplex PCR; TCRdb stores in-frame clones only, minus some. Of around 94,000 clones listed, 92% are singletons. Material for sequencing was CD4+ T cells sorted from blood. Source of these receptors: a human donor in good health. Each CDR3 is given with its conserved first and last residue. The order of the fields is J gene, D gene, V gene, clone size, CDR3 protein, CDR3 DNA. A D gene is named only where the DNA matches it firmly. Size tells how often a clone was seen (once, few, many) or the class of an expanded clone, and some rows leave it out.

>TRBJ1-1|.|TRBV29-1|few
CSVKEPENTEAFF
TGCAGCGTTAAAGAACCAGAGAACACTGAAGCTTTCTTT
>TRBJ2-5|TRBD1|TRBV15|.
CATSRAVDRGETQYF
TGTGCCACCAGCAGAGCTGTTGACAGGGGGGAGACCCAGTACTTC
>TRBJ1-4|.|TRBV11-2|.
CASSRRPGNFEKLFF
TGTGCCAGCAGCCGGAGGCCGGGGAACTTTGAAAAACTGTTTTTT
>TRBJ2-5|.|TRBV10-1|few
CASSESGGQETQYF
TGCGCCAGCAGTGAGTCAGGGGGGCAAGAGACCCAGTACTTC
>TRBJ1-3|.|TRBV7-9|.
CASSLKGPGNTIYF
TGTGCCAGCAGCTTAAAAGGGCCCGGAAACACCATATATTTT
>TRBJ1-2|.|TRBV6-5|.
CASSRTGKDYGYTF
TGTGCCAGCAGTCGTACAGGGAAGGACTATGGCTACACCTTC
>TRBJ1-3|.|TRBV6-6|.
CASSYSGVVNTIYF
TGTGCCAGCAGTTACTCGGGTGTAGTAAACACCATATATTTT
>TRBJ1-3|TRBD1|TRBV5-6|.
CASSSHLLGTGLENTIYF
TGTGCCAGCAGCTCCCACCTCCTCGGGACAGGGCTCGAAAACACCATATATTTT
>TRBJ2-7|.|TRBV12-2|.
CASRLRKCGAEGDEQYF
TGTGCAAGTCGCTTACGAAAATGCGGGGCTGAGGGCGACGAGCAGTACTTC
>TRBJ2-1|TRBD2|TRBV9|.
CASSARLAAYNEQFF
TGTGCCAGCAGCGCGAGACTAGCGGCCTACAATGAGCAGTTCTTC
>TRBJ1-2|.|TRBV4-1|few
CASSHANAGQKYGYTF
TGCGCCAGCAGCCACGCAAACGCCGGACAGAAGTATGGCTACACCTTC
>TRBJ2-5|.|TRBV6-1|.
CASSGRGFRETQYF
TGTGCCAGCAGTGGCAGGGGTTTTAGAGAGACCCAGTACTTC
>TRBJ2-1|TRBD2|TRBV19|.
CASSIGPSGRPYNEQFF
TGTGCCAGTAGTATCGGGCCTAGCGGGAGGCCCTACAATGAGCAGTTCTTC
>TRBJ2-2|.|TRBV2|.
CASSEARGAGELFF
TGTGCCAGCAGTGAAGCCAGAGGCGCCGGGGAGCTGTTTTTT
>TRBJ1-4|.|TRBV7-9|.
CASSLGGFRTNEKLFF
TGTGCCAGCAGCTTAGGGGGGTTTCGAACTAATGAAAAACTGTTTTTT
>TRBJ1-2|TRBD1|TRBV27|.
CASRPQSFLGTGISWYYGYTF
TGTGCCAGCAGACCTCAATCCTTTCTCGGGACAGGGATTTCATGGTACTATGGCTACACCTTC
>TRBJ2-1|.|TRBV7-9|once
CASSLLRRRSSYNEQFF
TGTGCCAGCAGCTTATTGCGGAGGAGAAGCTCCTACAATGAGCAGTTCTTC
>TRBJ2-2|.|TRBV9|.
CASSVVQGAGELFF
TGTGCCAGCAGCGTAGTTCAGGGCGCCGGGGAGCTGTTTTTT
>TRBJ1-2|.|TRBV11-2|.
CASSPTQGNYGYTF
TGTGCCAGCAGCCCCACGCAGGGGAACTATGGCTACACCTTC
>TRBJ2-7|.|TRBV7-2|.
CASSLVLLVVADEQYF
TGTGCCAGCAGCTTAGTATTACTAGTGGTTGCAGACGAGCAGTACTTC
>TRBJ2-7|.|TRBV30|.
CAWSGGPYEQYF
TGTGCCTGGAGCGGCGGACCATACGAGCAGTACTTC
>TRBJ2-2|.|TRBV29-1|.
CSVGGFANTGELFF
TGCAGCGTTGGTGGCTTCGCGAACACCGGGGAGCTGTTTTTT
>TRBJ1-6|TRBD1|TRBV19|.
CASTGGSSYNSPLHF
TGTGCCAGCACAGGGGGGAGCTCCTATAATTCACCCCTCCACTTT
>TRBJ2-1|TRBD2|TRBV7-6|once
CASSPGGLERYNEQFF
TGTGCCAGCAGCCCCGGAGGACTAGAAAGATACAATGAGCAGTTCTTC
>TRBJ2-1|.|TRBV7-9|once
CASSSRDNEQFF
TGTGCCAGCAGCTCTAGGGACAATGAGCAGTTCTTC
>TRBJ2-5|TRBD2|TRBV9|.
CASSVVGGRGETQYF
TGTGCCAGCAGCGTAGTGGGCGGGAGAGGAGAGACCCAGTACTTC
>TRBJ2-7|TRBD2|TRBV14|once
CASSPLSGFYEQYF
TGTGCCAGCAGCCCCCTTAGCGGGTTCTACGAGCAGTACTTC
>TRBJ2-7|TRBD1|TRBV5-1|.
CASSLTGVGSYEQYF
TGCGCCAGCAGCTTGACAGGGGTAGGATCCTACGAGCAGTACTTC
>TRBJ1-2|.|TRBV9|.
CASSVRSGIDGYTF
TGTGCCAGCAGCGTAAGGTCTGGGATCGATGGCTACACCTTC
>TRBJ2-7|TRBD2|TRBV4-2|.
CASSQDLTSGIYEQYF
TGTGCCAGCAGCCAAGATCTCACTAGCGGGATTTACGAGCAGTACTTC
>TRBJ2-1|.|TRBV7-3|.
CASSIGDFPLGEQFF
TGTGCCAGCAGCATCGGGGACTTTCCCCTCGGAGAGCAGTTCTTC
>TRBJ2-3|.|TRBV7-9|few
CASSARTTDTQYF
TGTGCCAGCAGCGCCCGTACCACAGATACGCAGTATTTT
>TRBJ1-6|.|TRBV5-1|.
CASSLAATDSPLHF
TGCGCCAGCAGCTTGGCGGCGACTGATTCACCCCTCCACTTT
>TRBJ2-2|.|TRBV12-5|.
CASGLISGQLTGELFF
TGTGCTAGTGGTTTGATCTCGGGACAACTCACCGGGGAGCTGTTTTTT
>TRBJ1-5|.|TRBV30|.
CAWSVRAGNQPQHF
TGTGCCTGGAGTGTCCGGGCCGGGAATCAGCCCCAGCATTTT
>TRBJ2-5|TRBD1|TRBV5-1|.
CASSPGTGGSQETQYF
TGCGCCAGCAGCCCCGGGACAGGGGGGTCTCAAGAGACCCAGTACTTC
>TRBJ2-1|.|TRBV7-3|once
CASSQRMGSKLNEQFF
TGTGCCAGCAGCCAACGGATGGGATCAAAACTCAATGAGCAGTTCTTC
>TRBJ2-5|TRBD2|TRBV11-2|once
CASSTTAGGGETQYF
TGTGCCAGCAGCACAACGGCGGGAGGGGGCGAGACCCAGTACTTC
>TRBJ1-2|TRBD1|TRBV2|.
CASRNDRGPTYGYTF
TGTGCCAGCAGAAACGACAGGGGGCCTACCTATGGCTACACCTTC
>TRBJ1-4|.|TRBV19|.
CASHDQGSGEKLFF
TGTGCCAGTCATGACCAGGGTTCGGGTGAAAAACTGTTTTTT
>TRBJ2-3|.|TRBV15|.
CATSREGRALDTQYF
TGTGCCACCAGCAGAGAGGGGCGGGCACTTGATACGCAGTATTTT
>TRBJ2-1|.|TRBV5-5|.
CASSGRASYNEQFF
TGTGCCAGCAGTGGACGGGCCTCCTACAATGAGCAGTTCTTC
>TRBJ1-1|.|TRBV5-1|.
CASRIGRRGTEAFF
TGCGCCAGCAGAATAGGACGGCGAGGGACTGAAGCTTTCTTT
>TRBJ2-3|TRBD2|TRBV18|.
CASSPWTSGRKITDTQYF
TGTGCCAGCTCACCGTGGACTAGCGGGAGGAAAATCACAGATACGCAGTATTTT
>TRBJ2-1|.|TRBV7-9|.
CASSPTDTSSYNEQFF
TGTGCCAGCAGCCCGACGGACACGAGCTCCTACAATGAGCAGTTCTTC
>TRBJ2-7|TRBD2|TRBV7-2|.
CASSLAGLAGDYEQYF
TGTGCCAGCAGCTTAGCTGGACTAGCGGGGGACTACGAGCAGTACTTC
>TRBJ1-5|.|TRBV28|once
CASSLLRQDNQPQHF
TGTGCCAGCAGTTTGTTAAGGCAGGACAATCAGCCCCAGCATTTT
>TRBJ1-4|.|TRBV6-5|.
CATRKAGGNEKLFF
TGTGCCACCCGAAAAGCGGGGGGAAATGAAAAACTGTTTTTT
>TRBJ2-7|.|TRBV5-6|.
CASSLAAGRQYF
TGTGCCAGCAGCTTGGCGGCAGGGAGGCAGTACTTC
>TRBJ2-5|.|TRBV7-8|.
CASGFGPARQETQYF
TGTGCCAGCGGCTTCGGACCGGCTCGCCAAGAGACCCAGTACTTC
>TRBJ1-1|.|TRBV6-5|.
CASRETSNTEAFF
TGTGCCAGCAGGGAAACATCGAACACTGAAGCTTTCTTT
>TRBJ1-1|.|TRBV4-1|.
CASSRLRTLEVNTEAFF
TGCGCCAGCAGCCGGTTACGGACCCTCGAGGTTAACACTGAAGCTTTCTTT
>TRBJ1-1|TRBD1|TRBV6-1|.
CASSESGGAWTEAFF
TGTGCCAGCAGTGAATCAGGGGGCGCGTGGACTGAAGCTTTCTTT
>TRBJ2-1|TRBD2|TRBV6-5|.
CASSPTSGSFLF
TGTGCCAGCAGTCCCACTAGCGGGAGCTTCCTCTTC
>TRBJ2-7|TRBD1|TRBV14|.
CASSQDRGRPYEQYF
TGTGCCAGCAGCCAAGACAGGGGGCGACCCTACGAGCAGTACTTC